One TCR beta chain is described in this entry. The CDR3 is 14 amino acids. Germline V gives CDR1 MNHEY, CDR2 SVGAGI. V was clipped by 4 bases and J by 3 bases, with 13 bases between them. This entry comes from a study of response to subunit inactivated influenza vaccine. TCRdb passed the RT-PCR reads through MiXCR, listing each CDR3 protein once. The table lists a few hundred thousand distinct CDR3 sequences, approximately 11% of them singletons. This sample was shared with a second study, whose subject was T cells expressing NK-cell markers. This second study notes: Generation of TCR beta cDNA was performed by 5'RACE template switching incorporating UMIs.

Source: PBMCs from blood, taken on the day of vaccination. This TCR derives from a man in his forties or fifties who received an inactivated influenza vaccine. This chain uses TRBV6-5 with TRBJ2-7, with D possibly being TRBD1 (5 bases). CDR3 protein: CASSSGLRVYEQYF. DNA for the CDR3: TGTGCCAGCAGTTCCGGGCTCAGGGTCTACGAGCAGTACTTC.